This T cell receptor beta chain was identified during a study of blood T cell repertoires in COVID-19. The CDR3 covers 15 residues. V was clipped by 4 bases and J by 10 bases, with 20 bases between them. Per germline, CDR1 SGHAT and CDR2 FQNNGV. In the original processing: Cell counts per sample came from amplifying reference gene primers. Clones were sequenced by immunoSEQ multiplex PCR, and TCRdb holds only the in-frame ones, with some missing. V and J calls and clone size follow that table, whereas D and trimming were derived from the DNA. The sample lists about 220,000 clones; about four fifths were seen once.

The sequenced sample consisted of PBMCs or T cells enriched from blood (not recorded which). V usage is TRBV11-2 and J usage is TRBJ2-1; a possible D gene is TRBD2 (7 bases). The sequence was collected from a woman between 40 and 50 years old who had recovered from COVID-19. In DNA, the CDR3 is TGTGCCAGCAGCTCCCGGCGGCGGGGGCCTGGCGAGCAGTTCTTC. Translating it yields CASSSRRRGPGEQFF.